This T cell receptor (beta chain) was recovered during a study of T cells in Graves' hyperthyroidism and ophthalmopathy. TCR beta CDR3 region amplification was performed from RNA transcripts. First-round RT-PCR with HTBI primers amplified the TCR CDR3 region. One entry per CDR3 protein, called by TCRdb with MiXCR from the multiplex PCR reads. The repertoire has hundreds of thousands of distinct CDR3 sequences, roughly a sixth of them found once; the top ten carry about 20%. The origin of this receptor is a woman between 18 and 29 years old with Graves' hyperthyroidism. Input material: blood.

Here the CDR3 DNA reads TGTGCCAGCAGTTTAAGGGACCTTGAGCAGTTCTTC. Its protein is CASSLRDLEQFF. The chain is built from TRBV12-3 or TRBV12-4 and TRBJ2-1; D tentatively reads TRBD1 or TRBD2 (5 bases each). The CDR3 is 12 amino acids. V lost 2 bases to trimming and J lost 9 bases, with 8 bases between them.